This T cell receptor beta chain emerged from a study of blood T cell repertoires in COVID-19. Whole-study context: The cDNA or gDNA used as material had been derived from T cells, B-cell-depleted T cells, or PBMCs.

This clone was counted a single time. Sequencing used immunoSEQ multiplex PCR; TCRdb keeps in-frame clones, though not all of them. The data contain roughly 340,000 clones, around 87% of them singletons. This CDR3 has 14 amino acids. V was pared by 4 bases and J by 4 bases, with 14 bases between. Germline CDR1 and CDR2: SGHRS and YFSETQ. The receptor was isolated from a man between 35 and 55 years old in a cohort exposed to, infected with or recovered from COVID-19 (not recorded which). The chain is built from TRBV5-1 and TRBJ1-1; no firm D call. Sequencing was carried out using PBMCs or T cells enriched from blood (not recorded which). In DNA form, the CDR3 reads TGCGCCAGCAGCGAACGACCGGGTGGCACTGAAGCTTTCTTT. It is translated as CASSERPGGTEAFF.